This T cell receptor (beta chain) was obtained from a study of T-cell reconstitution after alpha-beta-depleted transplantation in children. The study's findings and limits: Day-60 TCRbeta diversity that was high in some patients was derived from surviving recipient T cells and thymic progenitors. It was newly produced T cells that mostly accounted for T-cell counts and diversity one year after transplant. As was reported, about two months after transplant, alpha-beta T cells came from several hundred expanded graft clones.

Unique molecular identifiers were incorporated into the prepared TCRbeta library. TCRdb re-called the PCR reads with MiXCR, one entry per CDR3 protein. The sample has 97,000 or so distinct CDR3 sequences, less than 6% seen once. Trimming at V came to 10 bases and at J to 3 bases, leaving 2 bases not matched to a gene. CDR1 ENHRY and CDR2 SYGVKD come from the germline V gene. The CDR3 sequence is 14 residues long. This clonotype occurred many times. Antigen specificity is unknown. Sequences were derived from PBMCs, mostly from graft donor cells, sampled 60 days after TCRalphabeta/CD19-depleted stem cell transplant. The chain joins TRBV10-3 to TRBJ2-3; 15 bases fit TRBD2. The clonotype originates from a female patient younger than 10 who had a stem cell transplant for Fanconi anemia, so the T cells may come from the graft donor. CDR3 sequence: CATGTSGRTDTQYF. The CDR3 region has the DNA TGTGCCACCGGGACTAGCGGGAGGACAGATACGCAGTATTTT.